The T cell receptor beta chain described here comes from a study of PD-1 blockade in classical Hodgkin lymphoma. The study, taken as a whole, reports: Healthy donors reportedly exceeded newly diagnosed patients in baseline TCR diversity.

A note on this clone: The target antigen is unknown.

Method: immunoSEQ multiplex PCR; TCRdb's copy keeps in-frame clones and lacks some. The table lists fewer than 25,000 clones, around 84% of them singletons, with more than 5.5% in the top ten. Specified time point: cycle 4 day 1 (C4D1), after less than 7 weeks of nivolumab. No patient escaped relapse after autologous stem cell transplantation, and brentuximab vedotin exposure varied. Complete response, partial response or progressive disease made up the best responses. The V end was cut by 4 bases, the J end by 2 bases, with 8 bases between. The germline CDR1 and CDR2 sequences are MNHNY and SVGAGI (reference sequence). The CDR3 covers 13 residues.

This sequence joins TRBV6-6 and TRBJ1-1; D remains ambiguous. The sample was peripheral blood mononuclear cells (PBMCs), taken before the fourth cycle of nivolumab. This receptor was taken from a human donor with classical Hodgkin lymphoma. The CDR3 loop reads CASSFGLNTEAFF. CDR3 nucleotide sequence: TGTGCCAGCAGTTTTGGGCTTAACACTGAAGCTTTCTTT.